This T cell receptor (beta chain) was obtained from a study of metastatic and nonmetastatic thyroid tumors. Study information: Repertoires from blood and tumor or nodule tissue of malignant and benign thyroid patients were compared.

This clone has ten or more counts. Authors' processing steps: Differences in CDR3 between clinicopathological groups were drawn on to build a classifier intended to discriminate distant-metastatic papillary thyroid cancer patients. TCRdb called clones again from the PCR reads with MiXCR. These V and J calls rely on TCRdb rather than the paper's analysis. Altogether roughly 42,000 clones are present, approximately 17% being singletons, with the ten largest covering approximately 13%. Germline CDR1 SGDLS, CDR2 YYNGEE. This CDR3 has 17 amino acids. Trimming cost V 2 bases and J 0 bases; bases outside gene matches: 10. All patients reached thyroid surgery having received no treatment beforehand.

This chain joins TRBV9 and TRBJ1-1, with TRBD1 matching over 7 bases. Input material: tumor tissue. The receptor was derived from a female donor with papillary thyroid cancer or a benign thyroid nodule (not recorded which). Some clones in this sample may be carry-over from other donors' samples. The chain's CDR3 is CASSVNPGTAMNTEAFF. CDR3 coding DNA: TGTGCCAGCAGCGTTAACCCCGGGACAGCCATGAACACTGAAGCTTTCTTT.